The following is a T cell receptor beta chain sequence with its context. This clone's antigen is unknown. Base qualities are not provided; no much larger clone lies one nucleotide away. For sequencing, an Illumina HiSeq 2000 was employed. TCR beta chain libraries were generated through multiplex PCR amplification. The amplified TCR beta chain products were analyzed by high-throughput sequencing. TCRdb reprocessing: public reads trimmed at Q25 with fastp, clones called with MiXCR, in-frame beta chains kept. Identical CDR3 proteins give one entry, which carries the most common genes and DNA. For this sample there are approximately 89,000 distinct CDR3 sequences; around 29% appear just once. The ten largest clones take up 8.1% of the sample. This entry comes from a study of breast tumors, draining lymph nodes, adjacent tissues (dated by TCRdb to the mid-2010s). Study-wide context: Breast cancer patients provided tumor, adjacent nontumor tissue and axillary lymph nodes, and the study compared the TCR beta repertoires across these three sources. The study was designed to assess the relationships and possible T-cell exchange between tumor, surrounding tissue and draining lymph node repertoires in human breast cancer. What the research found in general, with its limitations: Tumor and nontumor tissue repertoires were found to be significantly more similar in luminal-like than in basal-like breast cancer. Tumor T-cell repertoires showed less diversity than lymph node repertoires and more diversity than nontumor tissue repertoires, and tumor T-cell repertoires showed preferential V and J gene usage. The data were considered consistent with most tumor T cells being derived from the lymph node and subsequently expanding within tumor tissue. The conclusion that tumor T cells originate in lymph nodes was framed as consistent with a hypothesis rather than directly demonstrated.

The axillary draining lymph nodes of breast cancer patients were the source of the lymph node samples. The germline V gene supplies CDR1 SGHDT and CDR2 YYEEEE. At the junction V is shortened by 4 bases and J by 6 bases, with 5 bases in between. The CDR3 covers 11 residues, taking in both the cysteine and the phenylalanine. The CDR3 DNA has 33 bases and is translated from base 1. The receptor chain draws on TRBV5-6 and TRBJ1-3; the D gene lacks a confident call. The sequenced sample was axillary lymph node tissue. This clonotype was sampled from a female donor with breast cancer. Some clones in this sample may be carry-over from other donors' samples. At the DNA level, the sequence is TGTGCCAGCAGCCCCACAAACACCATATATTTT. Translation gives CASSPTNTIYF.